This T cell receptor (beta chain) was profiled in a study of metastatic and nonmetastatic thyroid tumors. Study overall: It was across blood and tumor or nodule tissue from malignant and benign thyroid patients that repertoires were compared.

Study results and limitations: Reported TCR beta diversity, measured in blood and tumor, was significantly higher for malignant thyroid tumors than for benign nodules.

Turning to this clone: Antigen: not known. The junction departs from the called germline gene at one end, perhaps through a read error.

As handled by the study authors: In papillary thyroid cancer, a distant-metastasis classifier was built using CDR3 differences across clinicopathological groups. With MiXCR, TCRdb called clones anew from the PCR reads. Here the V and J calls rest on TCRdb's processing, not on the authors' analysis. The table lists roughly 15,000 clones, under 35% of them singletons. Before thyroid surgery, none of the patients had received any treatment. Per germline, CDR1 MRHNA and CDR2 SNTAGT. CDR3 size: 15 residues. Sequencing was carried out using blood. This sequence originates from a female donor with papillary thyroid cancer or a benign thyroid nodule (not recorded which). Some clones in this sample may be carry-over from other donors' samples. This chain connects TRBV6-4 to TRBJ2-3; 8 bases are shared with TRBD2. The CDR3 region is CASSYSSGWADTQYF. The CDR3 DNA is TGTGCCAGCAGTTACTCTAGCGGGTGGGCGGATACGCAGTATTTT.